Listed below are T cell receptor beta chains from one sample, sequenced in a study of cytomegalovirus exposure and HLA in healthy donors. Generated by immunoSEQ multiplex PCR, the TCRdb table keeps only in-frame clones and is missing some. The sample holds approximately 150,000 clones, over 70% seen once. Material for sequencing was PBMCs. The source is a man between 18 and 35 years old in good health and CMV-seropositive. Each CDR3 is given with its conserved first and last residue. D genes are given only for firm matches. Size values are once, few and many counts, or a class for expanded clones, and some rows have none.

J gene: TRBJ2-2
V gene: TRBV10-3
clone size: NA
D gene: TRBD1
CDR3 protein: CAIKETADRAYTGELFF
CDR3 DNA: TGTGCCATCAAGGAAACGGCGGACAGGGCCTACACCGGGGAGCTGTTTTTT

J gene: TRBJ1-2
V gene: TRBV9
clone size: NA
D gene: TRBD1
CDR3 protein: CASSGPGQGNYGYTF
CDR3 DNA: TGTGCCAGCAGCGGTCCGGGACAGGGTAACTATGGCTACACCTTC

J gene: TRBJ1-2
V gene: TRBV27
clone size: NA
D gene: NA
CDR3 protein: CASSSYPYREGNYGYTF
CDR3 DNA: TGTGCCAGCAGTTCTTATCCCTACAGGGAGGGTAACTATGGCTACACCTTC

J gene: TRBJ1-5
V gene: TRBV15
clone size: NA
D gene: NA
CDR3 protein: CATSRSRGSQPQHF
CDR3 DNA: TGTGCCACCAGCAGGAGCAGGGGTAGCCAGCCCCAGCATTTT

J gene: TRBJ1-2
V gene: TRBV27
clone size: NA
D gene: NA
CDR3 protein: CASRRTSSYGYTF
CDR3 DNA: TGTGCCAGCAGACGGACATCGTCTTATGGCTACACCTTC

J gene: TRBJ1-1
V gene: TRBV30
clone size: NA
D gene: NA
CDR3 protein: CARAGRNTEAFF
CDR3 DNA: TGTGCCCGGGCGGGGCGGAACACTGAAGCTTTCTTT

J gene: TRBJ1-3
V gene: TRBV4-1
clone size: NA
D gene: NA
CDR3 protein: CASSQWDGGSGNTIYF
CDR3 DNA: TGCGCCAGCAGCCAGTGGGACGGGGGATCTGGAAACACCATATATTTT

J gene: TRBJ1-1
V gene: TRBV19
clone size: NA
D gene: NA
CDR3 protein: CASMAPGVSTEAFF
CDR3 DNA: TGTGCCAGTATGGCCCCAGGGGTCAGCACTGAAGCTTTCTTT

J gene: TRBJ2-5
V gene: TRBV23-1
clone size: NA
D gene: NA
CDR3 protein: CASSQSYDLGTQYF
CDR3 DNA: TGCGCCAGCAGTCAATCTTATGATCTCGGGACCCAGTACTTC

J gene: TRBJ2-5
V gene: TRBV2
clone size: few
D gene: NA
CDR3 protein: CASSESYRQETQYF
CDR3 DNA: TGTGCCAGCAGTGAATCCTACAGACAAGAGACCCAGTACTTC

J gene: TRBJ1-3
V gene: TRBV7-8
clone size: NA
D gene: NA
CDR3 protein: CASTAGLGGNTIYF
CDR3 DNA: TGTGCCAGCACCGCAGGGTTAGGTGGAAACACCATATATTTT

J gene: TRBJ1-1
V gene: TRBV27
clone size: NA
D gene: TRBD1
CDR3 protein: CASSRRDSTEAFF
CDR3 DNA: TGTGCCAGCAGTCGAAGGGACAGCACTGAAGCTTTCTTT

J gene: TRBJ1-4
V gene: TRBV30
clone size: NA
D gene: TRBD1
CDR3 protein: CAWRAGTANEKLFF
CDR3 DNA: TGTGCCTGGAGAGCCGGGACAGCGAATGAAAAACTGTTTTTT

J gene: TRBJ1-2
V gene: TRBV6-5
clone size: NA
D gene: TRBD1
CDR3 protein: CASSYRDRGVGGYTF
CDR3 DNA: TGTGCCAGCAGTTACAGGGACAGGGGAGTTGGAGGCTACACCTTC

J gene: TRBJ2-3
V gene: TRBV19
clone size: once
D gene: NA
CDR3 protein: CASSMDSNSGDTQYF
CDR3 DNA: TGTGCCAGTAGTATGGACAGCAACTCAGGCGATACGCAGTATTTT

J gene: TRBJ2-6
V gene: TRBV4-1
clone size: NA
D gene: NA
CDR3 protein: CASSQDRWEDSGANVLTF
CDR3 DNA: TGCGCCAGCAGCCAAGATCGGTGGGAGGATTCTGGGGCCAACGTCCTGACTTTC

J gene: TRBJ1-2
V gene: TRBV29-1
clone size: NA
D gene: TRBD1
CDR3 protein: CSVTGTGSYGYTF
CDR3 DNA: TGCAGCGTTACCGGGACAGGGTCCTATGGCTACACCTTC

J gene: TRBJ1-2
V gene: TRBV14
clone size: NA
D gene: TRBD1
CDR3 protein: CASSDRANYGYTF
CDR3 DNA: TGTGCCAGCAGCGACAGGGCTAACTATGGCTACACCTTC

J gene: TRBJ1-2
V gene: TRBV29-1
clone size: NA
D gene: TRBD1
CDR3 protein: CSVEGQGVNYGYTF
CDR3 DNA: TGCAGCGTTGAAGGACAGGGGGTTAACTATGGCTACACCTTC

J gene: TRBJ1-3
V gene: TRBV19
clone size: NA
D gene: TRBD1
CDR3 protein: CASSGTGAGNTIYF
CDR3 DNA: TGTGCCAGTAGTGGGACAGGGGCTGGAAACACCATATATTTT

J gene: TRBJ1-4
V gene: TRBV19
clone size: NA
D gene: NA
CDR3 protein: CASSGGETNEKLFF
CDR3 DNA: TGTGCCAGTAGTGGCGGGGAAACTAATGAAAAACTGTTTTTT

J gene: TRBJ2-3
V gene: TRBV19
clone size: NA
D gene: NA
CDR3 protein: CASSIIPNSDTQYF
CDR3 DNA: TGTGCCAGTAGTATAATCCCTAATTCAGATACGCAGTATTTT

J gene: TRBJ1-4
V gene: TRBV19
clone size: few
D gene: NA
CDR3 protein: CASTAGTGGTRLFF
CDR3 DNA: TGTGCCAGTACTGCCGGGACGGGAGGGACCAGACTGTTTTTT

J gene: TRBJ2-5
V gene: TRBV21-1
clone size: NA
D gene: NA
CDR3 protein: CASSPDERGGLATQYF
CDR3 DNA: TGTGCCAGCAGCCCGGACGAAAGGGGAGGACTTGCGACCCAGTACTTC

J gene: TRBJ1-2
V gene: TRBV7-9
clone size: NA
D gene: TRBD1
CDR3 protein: CASSPRTGANYGYTF
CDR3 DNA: TGTGCCAGCAGTCCCAGGACAGGGGCTAACTATGGCTACACCTTC

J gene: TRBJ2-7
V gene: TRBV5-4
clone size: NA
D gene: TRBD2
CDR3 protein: CASSLNQVAGHEQYF
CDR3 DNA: TGTGCCAGCAGCTTGAATCAGGTAGCGGGACACGAGCAGTACTTC

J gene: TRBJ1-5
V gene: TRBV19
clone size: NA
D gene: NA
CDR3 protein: CASSIDFTGSNQPQHF
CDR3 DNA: TGTGCCAGTAGTATAGATTTCACAGGGTCCAATCAGCCCCAGCATTTT

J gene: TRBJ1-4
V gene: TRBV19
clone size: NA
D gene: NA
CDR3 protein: CASSRRRGSGEKLFF
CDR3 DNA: TGTGCCAGTAGTAGAAGAAGAGGGAGCGGGGAAAAACTGTTTTTT

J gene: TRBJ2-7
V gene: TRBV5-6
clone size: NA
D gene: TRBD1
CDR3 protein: CASSPGQAFSYEQYF
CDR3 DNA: TGTGCCAGCAGCCCGGGACAGGCATTTTCCTACGAGCAGTACTTC

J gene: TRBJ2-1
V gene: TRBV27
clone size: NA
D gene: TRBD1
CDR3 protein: CASSANPTGYNEQFF
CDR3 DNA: TGTGCCAGCAGTGCAAACCCGACAGGGTACAATGAGCAGTTCTTC

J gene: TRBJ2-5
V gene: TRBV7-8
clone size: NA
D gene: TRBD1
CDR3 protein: CASSRRGFGQETQYF
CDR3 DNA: TGTGCCAGCAGCCGCAGGGGGTTCGGCCAAGAGACCCAGTACTTC

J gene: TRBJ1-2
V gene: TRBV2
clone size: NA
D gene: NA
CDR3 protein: CASSEGAGAYGYTF
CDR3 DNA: TGTGCCAGCAGTGAAGGGGCGGGGGCCTATGGCTACACCTTC

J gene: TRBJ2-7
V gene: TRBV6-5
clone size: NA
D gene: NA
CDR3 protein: CASSGTDASYEQYF
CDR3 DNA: TGTGCCAGCAGTGGAACAGACGCGAGCTACGAGCAGTACTTC

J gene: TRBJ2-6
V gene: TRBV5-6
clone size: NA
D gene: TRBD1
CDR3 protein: CASSSIQGAGANVLTF
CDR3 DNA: TGTGCCAGCAGCTCTATCCAGGGGGCTGGGGCCAACGTCCTGACTTTC

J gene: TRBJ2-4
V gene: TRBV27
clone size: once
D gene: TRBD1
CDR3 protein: CASSRTGENIQYF
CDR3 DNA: TGTGCCAGCAGTCGGACAGGGGAAAACATTCAGTACTTC

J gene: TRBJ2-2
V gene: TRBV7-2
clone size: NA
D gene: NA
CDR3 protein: CASSLAGINTGELFF
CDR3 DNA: TGTGCCAGCAGCTTAGCCGGGATAAACACCGGGGAGCTGTTTTTT

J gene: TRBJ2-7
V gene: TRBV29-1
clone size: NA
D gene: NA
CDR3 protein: CSVEGQSYEQYF
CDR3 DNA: TGCAGCGTTGAAGGACAGTCTTACGAGCAGTACTTC

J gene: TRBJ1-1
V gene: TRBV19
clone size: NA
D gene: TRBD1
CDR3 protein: CASSIGFGTGGRAFF
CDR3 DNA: TGTGCCAGTAGTATTGGGTTTGGGACAGGGGGCCGAGCTTTCTTT

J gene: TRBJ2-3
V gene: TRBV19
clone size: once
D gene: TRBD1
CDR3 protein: CASSRQGAYPDTQYF
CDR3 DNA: TGTGCCAGTAGCCGACAGGGGGCGTATCCTGATACGCAGTATTTT

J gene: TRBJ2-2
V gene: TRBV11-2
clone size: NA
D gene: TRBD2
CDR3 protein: CASSPTSGGIGELFF
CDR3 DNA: TGTGCCAGCAGCCCGACTAGCGGGGGTATAGGAGAGCTGTTTTTT

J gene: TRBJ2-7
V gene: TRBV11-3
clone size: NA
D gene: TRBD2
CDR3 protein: CASSKGLALHYEQYF
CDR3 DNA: TGTGCCAGCAGCAAGGGACTAGCGCTTCACTACGAGCAGTACTTC

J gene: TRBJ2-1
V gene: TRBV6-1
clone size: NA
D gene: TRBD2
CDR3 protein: CASSGGLAVYNEQFF
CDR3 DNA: TGTGCCAGCAGTGGGGGACTAGCGGTATACAATGAGCAGTTCTTC

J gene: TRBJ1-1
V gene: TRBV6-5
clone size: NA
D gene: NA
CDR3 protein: CASRLNTEAFF
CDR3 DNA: TGTGCCAGCAGGCTAAACACTGAAGCTTTCTTT

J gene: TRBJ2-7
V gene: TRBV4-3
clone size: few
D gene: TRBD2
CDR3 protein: CASSQEGGFLYEQYF
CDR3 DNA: TGCGCCAGCAGCCAAGAGGGGGGGTTCCTCTACGAGCAGTACTTC

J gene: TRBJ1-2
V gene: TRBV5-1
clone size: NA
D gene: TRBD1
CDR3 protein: CASSRGQGAGYGYTF
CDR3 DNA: TGCGCCAGCAGCCGCGGACAGGGGGCGGGTTATGGCTACACCTTC

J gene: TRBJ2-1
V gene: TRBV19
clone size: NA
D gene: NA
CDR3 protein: CASSISHNNEQFF
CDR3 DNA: TGTGCCAGTAGTATTTCCCACAACAATGAGCAGTTCTTC

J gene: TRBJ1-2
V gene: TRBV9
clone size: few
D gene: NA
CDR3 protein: CASSVGGGMPYGYTF
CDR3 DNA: TGTGCCAGCAGCGTAGGCGGGGGCATGCCCTATGGCTACACCTTC

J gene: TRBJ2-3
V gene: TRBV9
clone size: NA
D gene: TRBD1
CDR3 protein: CASSQPDRESTDTQYF
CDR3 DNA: TGTGCCAGCAGCCAACCCGACAGGGAGAGCACAGATACGCAGTATTTT

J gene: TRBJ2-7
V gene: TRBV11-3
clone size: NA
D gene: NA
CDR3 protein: CASSLGTDYEQYF
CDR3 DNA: TGTGCCAGCAGCTTAGGGACAGACTACGAGCAGTACTTC

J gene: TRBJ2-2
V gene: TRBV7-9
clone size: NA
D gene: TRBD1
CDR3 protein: CASSSHPRDRGSVGELFF
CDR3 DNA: TGTGCCAGCAGCTCCCATCCTCGGGACAGGGGGTCGGTCGGGGAGCTGTTTTTT

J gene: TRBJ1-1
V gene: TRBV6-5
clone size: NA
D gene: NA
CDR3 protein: CASSSQRGTTEAFF
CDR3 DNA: TGTGCCAGCAGCTCTCAGCGGGGGACGACTGAAGCTTTCTTT

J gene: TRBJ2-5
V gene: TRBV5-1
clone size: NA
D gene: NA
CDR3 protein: CASRWGVGETQYF
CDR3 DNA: TGCGCCAGCCGTTGGGGGGTAGGAGAGACCCAGTACTTC

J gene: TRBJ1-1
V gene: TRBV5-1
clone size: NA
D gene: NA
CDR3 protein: CASSLGTTNTEAFF
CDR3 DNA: TGCGCCAGCAGCTTGGGGACAACAAACACTGAAGCTTTCTTT

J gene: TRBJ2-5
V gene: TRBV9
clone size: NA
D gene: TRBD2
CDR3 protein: CASSVARLAGQETQYF
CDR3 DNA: TGTGCCAGCAGCGTAGCTAGACTAGCGGGGCAAGAGACCCAGTACTTC